The 14 T cell receptor beta chains reported below all come from one sample, sequenced in a study of neurological immune-mediated disorders. Time point meaning: longitudinal time-point 1 (baseline). MiXCR, applied by TCRdb to the 5' RACE reads, yields one record per CDR3 protein. This sample yields tens of thousands of distinct CDR3 sequences, of which more than 8.5% are seen a single time; about 9.6% belongs to the top ten. The sequenced material came from PBMCs. The receptors stem from a man aged 25 to 40 in good health.

This clonotype has ten or more counts. This chain connects TRBV27 to TRBJ2-7; D is possibly TRBD1 or TRBD2 (7 bases each). CDR1 and CDR2 (germline): MNHEY, SMNVEV (reference sequence). This CDR3 has 14 amino acids. The V and J ends lost 4 bases and 6 bases respectively, with 16 bases between them. The DNA of the CDR3 is TGTGCCAGCAGTTCGCACAGGGGAGGGGGCGAGCAGTACTTC. Translating it yields CASSSHRGGGEQYF.

There are a few counts of this clonotype. The chain combines TRBV12-3 or TRBV12-4 with TRBJ1-1, with D maybe TRBD1 (5 bases). The CDR3 is 14 residues long. Trimming removed 5 bases from V and 6 bases from J, with 16 bases in between. The CDR3 DNA sequence: TGTGCCAGCAGTCGTGAAGGGGCGGGCGCTGAAGCTTTCTTT. Translated, it gives CASSREGAGAEAFF.

This clonotype was seen ten or more times. The V gene is TRBV7-8, the J gene TRBJ1-4; D remains unclear. The germline gives CDR1 SGHVS, CDR2 FQNEAQ. V gave up 5 bases and J gave up 5 bases, with 12 bases separating them. CDR3 length: 14 residues. In DNA form, the CDR3 reads TGTGCCAGCAGCCCGATTGCCTCCAATGAAAAACTGTTTTTT. It yields the protein CASSPIASNEKLFF.

This clonotype was detected ten times or more. The V call is TRBV7-3, the J call TRBJ2-3; TRBD2 matches 7 bases. The CDR3 is 14 amino acids. Trimming took 3 bases from V and 6 from J; bases not matched to a gene: 6. The germline V gene has CDR1 SGHTA and CDR2 FQGTGA. CDR3 loop: CASSLTGGEDTQYF. DNA for the CDR3: TGTGCCAGCAGCTTGACGGGAGGAGAGGATACGCAGTATTTT.

Many counts were recorded for this clonotype. The CDR3 region has the DNA TGTGCCATCAGTCACACAGGGAGTTCGGGCACTGAAGCTTTCTTT. This translates into CAISHTGSSGTEAFF. The chain has TRBV10-3 and TRBJ1-1, with D perhaps matching TRBD1 (6 bases). Germline V gene lookup returns CDR1 ENHRY and CDR2 SYGVKD. V was shortened by 5 bases and J by 4 bases, with 17 bases between the two germline ends. The CDR3 is made up of 15 amino acids.

For this clonotype: A much larger clone differs by one base, so this may be a read error. The chain carries TRBV6-1 and TRBJ2-2; weak D call: TRBD2 (5 bases). From germline, CDR1 is MNHNS and CDR2 SASEGT. The CDR3 is 13 residues long. The CDR3 is CATLQQNTGDLFF. The CDR3 region has the DNA TGTGCCACCTTACAGCAGAACACCGGGGATCTGTTTTTT.

This clonotype occurred many times. The genes are TRBV25-1 and TRBJ2-1; TRBD2 might be the D (6 bases). In germline, CDR1 is MGHDK, CDR2 SYGVNS. V was clipped by 6 bases and J by 3 bases, with 15 bases between them. CDR3 length: 15 amino acids. The DNA for the CDR3 is TGTGCCAGCAGCTCTAGCGCCGCGGGCTACAATGAGCAGTTCTTC. Protein product: CASSSSAAGYNEQFF.

This clonotype has a count of ten or more. The rearrangement uses TRBV11-2 and TRBJ2-1; TRBD2 might be the D (6 bases). Germline V lookup: CDR1 SGHAT, CDR2 FQNNGV. V gave up 8 bases and J gave up 4 bases, with 18 bases separating them. This CDR3 has 15 residues. This CDR3 is CASGGTWGVYNEQFF. DNA of the CDR3: TGTGCCAGCGGGGGGACTTGGGGGGTATACAATGAGCAGTTCTTC.

This clonotype has at least ten counts. The chain has TRBV20-1 and TRBJ2-6; D remains ambiguous. Trimming removed 5 bases from V and 0 bases from J, with 5 bases in between. This CDR3 has 13 residues. Germline V lookup: CDR1 DFQATT, CDR2 SNEGSKA (reference sequence). This CDR3 is CSAPSSGANVLTF. The CDR3 bases are TGCAGTGCTCCAAGCTCTGGGGCCAACGTCCTGACTTTC.

This clonotype appeared a few times. A clone one base away is much larger, so this may be a read error. The chain recombines TRBV5-1 with TRBJ2-1; maybe TRBD1 (6 bases). The CDR3 has 13 amino acids. Looked up from germline, CDR1 is SGHRS and CDR2 is YFSETQ. The CDR3: CASSLDSCGEQFF. CDR3 nucleotide sequence: TGCGCCAGCAGTTTGGACAGTTGCGGCGAGCAGTTCTTC.

This clonotype was observed many times. This rearrangement joins TRBV7-9 to TRBJ2-1; 13 bases map to TRBD2. CDR3 length: 16 amino acids. V lost 1 base to trimming and J lost 7 bases; unmatched junction nucleotides: 4. Germline-derived CDR1 and CDR2 are SEHNR and FQNEAQ (reference sequence). CDR3 sequence reads: CASSLGTTSGRNEQFF. The CDR3 bases are TGTGCCAGCAGCTTAGGAACGACTAGCGGGAGGAATGAGCAGTTCTTC.

V and J are TRBV5-1 and TRBJ2-5, with 7 bases identical to TRBD2. Trimming at V came to 6 bases and at J to 4 bases, leaving 3 bases not matched to a gene. The CDR3 runs to 12 residues. CDR1 is SGHRS, CDR2 YFSETQ, per germline. The CDR3: CASIGGVETQYF. CDR3 DNA: TGCGCCAGCATTGGGGGGGTAGAGACCCAGTACTTC.

This clonotype was counted ten times or more. V is TRBV5-1 and J is TRBJ2-2; the D is unclear. Trimming removed 0 bases at V and 5 bases at J, with 5 bases between. The CDR3 is made up of 13 amino acids. CDR1 SGHRS and CDR2 YFSETQ come from the germline V gene. CDR3 residues: CASSLEGTGELFF. CDR3 sequence (DNA): TGCGCCAGCAGCTTGGAAGGGACCGGGGAGCTGTTTTTT.

This clonotype was seen many times. The V call is TRBV28, the J call TRBJ1-5, with D uncertain. CDR3 length equals 16 residues. The germline gives CDR1 MDHEN, CDR2 SYDVKM. V was cut by 8 bases and J by 0 bases, with 17 bases left in between. The CDR3 DNA is TGTGCCAGCTATTCTTACACAGCGTATAGCAATCAGCCCCAGCATTTT. Residues: CASYSYTAYSNQPQHF.